Each of the 30 T cell receptor beta chains below was sequenced from the same sample in a study of T cell repertoires in cytomegalovirus infection. TCRdb called the reads again in MiXCR, with one record for every CDR3 protein. The repertoire includes hundreds of thousands of distinct CDR3 sequences, around 30% of them detected once, and around 15% sits in the top ten. Their specific antigens are unknown. Sequences were derived from cultured CD8+ T cells from PBMCs, sampled from culture after CMV antigen stimulation. The receptors were gathered from a human donor in good health (CMV status not recorded). Some clones in this sample may be carry-over from other donors' samples.

The rearrangement uses TRBV6-8 and TRBJ2-2, with D hard to call. With 6 bases removed from V and 7 bases from J, the gap between germline ends came to 15 bases. The length of the CDR3 is 14 residues. The germline gives CDR1 MNHGY, CDR2 SAAAGT. CDR3 DNA: TGTGCCAGCAGCCCCAACCCATGGAGCGGGGAGCTGTTTTTT. Its translation: CASSPNPWSGELFF.

The chain links TRBV7-9 to TRBJ2-3, with a weak D call TRBD1 (5 bases). Deletions cut 10 bases from V and 2 bases from J, with 19 bases between. Germline V gene sequence: CDR1 SEHNR, CDR2 FQNEAQ (reference sequence). This CDR3 is built from 15 residues. The CDR3 sequence: CAIPGVDSVTDTQYF. Written as DNA, the CDR3 is TGTGCCATCCCTGGTGTTGACAGCGTCACAGATACGCAGTATTTT.

There are many counts of this clonotype. The chain recombines TRBV5-8 with TRBJ2-7, with D tentatively TRBD1 or TRBD2 (5 bases each). This CDR3 has 15 residues. V dropped 2 bases and J dropped 3 bases, with 15 bases sitting between them. CDR1 and CDR2 (germline): SGHTS, YDEGEE. CDR3 coding DNA: TGTGCCAGCAGCTTTTATGGGGCAGCGGACTACGAGCAGTACTTC. Translation gives CASSFYGAADYEQYF.

The table lists this clonotype with many counts. The rearrangement joins TRBV7-8 to TRBJ1-2, with 10 bases identical to TRBD1. The CDR3 is made up of 17 amino acids. Germline CDR1 reads SGHVS; CDR2 reads FQNEAQ. With 0 bases clipped from V and 1 base from J, the junction kept 5 bases outside the gene matches. As DNA, the CDR3 is TGTGCCAGCAGCTTAGCCGGGACAGGGGTTGTTAACTATGGCTACACCTTC. Translation: CASSLAGTGVVNYGYTF.

This clonotype has at least ten counts. The rearrangement uses TRBV7-2 and TRBJ2-7; D is uncertain. CDR1 and CDR2 (germline): SGHTA, FQGNSA. The CDR3 has 12 residues. Deletions cut 3 bases from V and 3 bases from J, with 6 bases between. This chain's CDR3 is CASSFPGYEQYF. CDR3 bases: TGTGCCAGCAGCTTCCCCGGCTACGAGCAGTACTTC.

In this sample, this clonotype turned up a few times. The V call is TRBV27, the J call TRBJ2-1; unclear D gene. This CDR3 has 15 amino acids. V lost 2 bases and J 0 bases, leaving 8 bases between the germline ends. Germline V gene data show CDR1 as MNHEY and CDR2 as SMNVEV (reference sequence). CDR3 nucleotide sequence: TGTGCCAGCAGTTTAGCCCGAACCTCCTACAATGAGCAGTTCTTC. Translation: CASSLARTSYNEQFF.

Details on this clonotype: This may stem from a read error, because a much larger clone lies one nucleotide away. The rearrangement uses TRBV7-2 and TRBJ1-6; D perhaps matches TRBD1 (6 bases). The CDR3 contains 17 residues. From germline, CDR1 is SGHTA and CDR2 FQGNSA. In DNA form, the CDR3 reads TGTGCCAACAGCTTAGAGAGCCGACAGGCCTTTAATTCACCCCTCCACTTT. The encoded protein is CANSLESRQAFNSPLHF.

This clonotype was recorded many times. This sequence joins TRBV7-8 and TRBJ1-1, with D possibly being TRBD1 (6 bases). Between the trimmed V and J ends, which lost 5 bases and 3 bases, there was a span of 22 bases. The CDR3 spans 17 residues. Germline-derived CDR1 and CDR2 are SGHVS and FQNEAQ. CDR3: CASSQRGSVLKDTEAFF. In nucleotides, the CDR3 is TGTGCCAGCAGCCAAAGGGGGTCGGTCCTCAAGGACACTGAAGCTTTCTTT.

The chain is built from TRBV27 and TRBJ1-5; TRBD1 might be the D (6 bases). The CDR3 has 15 amino acids. The germline gives CDR1 MNHEY, CDR2 SMNVEV (reference sequence). The V end was cut by 5 bases, the J end by 7 bases, with 18 bases between. CDR3 amino acids: CASSGTRTSWQPQHF. The DNA of the CDR3 is TGTGCCAGCAGTGGGACAAGGACAAGTTGGCAGCCCCAGCATTTT.

The V gene is TRBV2, the J gene TRBJ2-3, with 9 positions matching TRBD2. The V and J ends lost 1 base and 1 base, in that order; junction bases with no gene match: 9. This CDR3 is 18 amino acids long. CDR1 and CDR2 from the germline V gene are SNHLY and FYNNEI. The CDR3 nucleotides read TGTGCCAGCAGTGAAGTGGCTGATAGCGGGGGTCGCACAGATACGCAGTATTTT. Its translation is CASSEVADSGGRTDTQYF.

The chain links TRBV19 to TRBJ2-7; the D is unclear. V lost 3 bases, J lost 3 bases, and 9 bases lay in between. The germline CDR1 and CDR2 sequences are LNHDA and SQIVND (reference sequence). The CDR3 has 13 amino acids. DNA of the CDR3: TGTGCCAGTAGTATTAGGCCGTACTACGAGCAGTACTTC. Translated: CASSIRPYYEQYF.

The chain recombines TRBV10-3 with TRBJ2-5; D is possibly TRBD2 (6 bases). Trimming pared 0 bases from V and 1 base from J, leaving 12 bases between. The CDR3 length is 16 residues. Germline V gives CDR1 ENHRY, CDR2 SYGVKD. CDR3 in amino acids: CAISESKGLPQETQYF. The CDR3 DNA reads as TGTGCCATCAGTGAGTCGAAGGGACTGCCCCAAGAGACCCAGTACTTC.

The chain carries TRBV7-4 and TRBJ2-7, with D perhaps being TRBD1 or TRBD2 (5 bases each). Looked up from germline, CDR1 is SGHVT and CDR2 is SQSDAQ. V was clipped by 5 bases and J by 1 base, with 12 bases between them. The CDR3 length is 14 residues. CDR3 DNA: TGTGCCAGCAGCACCCGGGACGGTTCCTACGAGCAGTACGTC. Protein product: CASSTRDGSYEQYV.

In this sample, this clonotype turned up a few times. The CDR3 nucleotides read TGTGCCAGCAGCTCTGGGGGACTAGCGGGTTATAGGGGAACCGGGGAGCTGTTTTTT. It codes for CASSSGGLAGYRGTGELFF. The chain uses TRBV7-8 and TRBJ2-2, with 12 nucleotides matching TRBD2. Germline V gene data show CDR1 as SGHVS and CDR2 as FQNEAQ. The CDR3 has 19 residues. Trimming took 4 bases from V and 5 from J; bases not matched to a gene: 14.

This clonotype was recorded a few times. The chain joins TRBV28 to TRBJ1-1, with D unclear. V lost 6 bases and J 2 bases, leaving 10 bases between the germline ends. CDR1 is MDHEN and CDR2 is SYDVKM in the germline V gene. The CDR3 runs 13 residues. DNA of the CDR3: TGTGCCAGCAGCTTACCTGAAAACACTGAAGCTTTCTTT. Residues: CASSLPENTEAFF.

In this sample, this clonotype turned up a few times. The V gene is TRBV4-3, the J gene TRBJ2-3; 14 bases line up with TRBD2. Trimming cost V 4 bases and J 5 bases; bases outside gene matches: 5. Germline V gene sequence: CDR1 LGHNA, CDR2 YSLEER. The CDR3 extends over 16 amino acids. Here the CDR3 reads CASSPGLAGGGDTQYF. The DNA of the CDR3 is TGCGCCAGCAGCCCAGGACTAGCGGGGGGCGGAGATACGCAGTATTTT.

In its sample, this clonotype was seen a few times. This rearrangement joins TRBV7-6 to TRBJ2-7, with D perhaps TRBD1 or TRBD2 (6 bases each). Trimming left V 1 base short and J 6 bases short, with 19 bases between. CDR1 and CDR2 from the germline V gene are SGHVS and FNYEAQ. CDR3 size: 16 residues. The CDR3, as DNA: TGTGCCAGCAGCTTAGGGACGATGGAAGGAGGGGGCGAGCAGTACTTC. Its protein product is CASSLGTMEGGGEQYF. Full variable domain (missing parts from reference TRBV7-6 and TRBJ2-7): GAGVSQSPRYKVTKRGQDVALRCDPISGHVSLYWYRQALGQGPEFLTYFNYEAQQDKSGLPNDRFSAERPEGSISTLTIQRTEQRDSAMYRCASSLGTMEGGGEQYFGPGTRLTVT.

The chain links TRBV27 to TRBJ2-1, with TRBD1 matching over 11 bases. CDR3 length: 15 residues. V trimming: 8 bases; J trimming: 2 bases; junction bases outside the gene matches: 5. Germline lookup yields CDR1 MNHEY and CDR2 SMNVEV (reference sequence). The CDR3 here is CASYWTGGAYNEQFF. The DNA of the CDR3 is TGTGCCAGCTACTGGACAGGGGGCGCCTACAATGAGCAGTTCTTC.

This rearrangement joins TRBV4-3 to TRBJ1-2; 8 bases match TRBD1. Germline-derived CDR1 and CDR2 are LGHNA and YSLEER. The J segment lost 6 bases and the V segment lost 3 bases, leaving 6 bases of the junction unmatched. The CDR3 is 14 residues long. CDR3 in DNA: TGCGCCAGCAGCCATGTAGAACAGGGGGATGGCTACACCTTC. It specifies CASSHVEQGDGYTF.

The sample holds many counts of this clonotype. The V gene is TRBV12-3 or TRBV12-4, the J gene TRBJ1-2; possibly TRBD1 for D (5 bases). CDR3 size: 14 residues. Trimming took off 5 bases at V and 5 bases at J, with 15 bases between the two ends. CDR3 region: CASSTHGTAYGYTF. The CDR3 DNA follows: TGTGCCAGCAGTACCCACGGGACGGCTTATGGCTACACCTTC.

This clonotype has more than one count but fewer than ten. The rearrangement joins TRBV19 to TRBJ1-5; D is ambiguous. The CDR3 has 13 amino acids. Germline lookup yields CDR1 LNHDA and CDR2 SQIVND (reference sequence). Here the CDR3 reads CASWAGVFQPQHF. Written as DNA, the CDR3 is TGTGCGAGCTGGGCCGGGGTGTTTCAGCCCCAGCATTTT.

This clonotype was counted only a few times. A read error may account for a junction end that differs from germline. V usage is TRBV7-7 and J usage is TRBJ2-2; maybe TRBD2 (6 bases). Germline-derived CDR1 and CDR2 are SSHAT and FNYEAQ (reference sequence). CDR3 length equals 17 residues. The CDR3 loop reads CASSLALGGALTGELFF. The CDR3 DNA sequence: TGTGCTAGCAGCTTAGCGCTCGGGGGAGCCCTAACCGGGGAGCTGTTTTTT.

This chain connects TRBV20-1 to TRBJ2-3; TRBD2 aligns across 9 bases. J gave up 0 bases and V 3 bases, and 10 bases lay outside the gene matches. Per germline, CDR1 DFQATT and CDR2 SNEGSKA (reference sequence). The length of the CDR3 is 17 residues. This CDR3 is CSASFQRGETSTDTQYF. The DNA of the CDR3 is TGCAGTGCTAGTTTCCAGCGGGGGGAGACTAGCACAGATACGCAGTATTTT.

This clonotype showed up many times. The V and J genes are TRBV7-6 and TRBJ2-7; 9 nucleotides agree with TRBD2. Germline V gene data show CDR1 as SGHVS and CDR2 as FNYEAQ. This CDR3 spans 14 amino acids. With 5 bases clipped from V and 5 bases from J, the junction kept 7 bases outside the gene matches. In nucleotides, the CDR3 is TGTGCCAGCAGCCCCGGGACTAGCTACCACGAGCAGTACTTC. Protein product: CASSPGTSYHEQYF.

The genes are TRBV6-2 or TRBV6-3 and TRBJ2-7; unclear D gene. V shed 0 bases and J shed 2 bases, with 8 bases lying between them. Germline V gene data show CDR1 as MNHEY and CDR2 as SVGEGT. The CDR3 length is 14 residues. Here the CDR3 DNA reads TGTGCCAGCAGTTACTCGGGCCTCACCTACGAGCAGTACGTC. Amino acids: CASSYSGLTYEQYV.

This clonotype was recorded many times. The CDR3 region has the DNA TGTGCCAGCAGTGGGGGACTAGCGTGGGACACCGGGGAGCTGTTTTTT. It yields the protein CASSGGLAWDTGELFF. The chain has TRBV2 and TRBJ2-2; 10 positions match TRBD2. V gave up 4 bases and J gave up 3 bases; unmatched junction bases: 5. Germline V gives CDR1 SNHLY, CDR2 FYNNEI. The CDR3 loop spans 16 amino acids.

This chain links TRBV6-2 or TRBV6-3 with TRBJ1-1; TRBD1 might be the D (6 bases). The CDR3 contains 15 residues. The V gene's germline CDR1 is MNHEY and CDR2 SVGEGT. The germline V and J ends were trimmed by 10 bases and 3 bases, with 21 bases remaining between them. DNA of the CDR3: TGTGCCAACATCAACGCATACAGGGTGGACACTGAAGCTTTCTTT. Amino acids: CANINAYRVDTEAFF.

This clonotype was counted a few times. The chain has TRBV4-2 and TRBJ1-1; D uncertain. Trimming removed 0 bases at V and 8 bases at J, with 16 bases between. The CDR3 length is 15 residues. Germline-derived CDR1 and CDR2 are LGHNA and YNFKEQ. The CDR3 region has the DNA TGTGCCAGCAGCCAAGAGATCGGTACCGCGGTCGAAGCTTTCTTT. Translating gives CASSQEIGTAVEAFF.

In its sample, this clonotype was seen a few times. The rearrangement joins TRBV20-1 to TRBJ2-2; maybe TRBD2 (7 bases). Trimming pared 6 bases from V and 4 bases from J, leaving 18 bases between. The germline V gene encodes CDR1 DFQATT and CDR2 SNEGSKA (reference sequence). The CDR3 is 15 residues long. CDR3 in amino acids: CSAPRGGKGTGELFF. CDR3 in DNA: TGCAGTGCCCCGAGGGGGGGCAAAGGCACCGGGGAGCTGTTTTTT.

The chain uses TRBV6-2 or TRBV6-3 and TRBJ1-1, with D possibly being TRBD1 (5 bases). The CDR3 is made up of 17 amino acids. CDR1 MNHEY and CDR2 SVGEGT come from the germline V gene. V was clipped by 2 bases and J by 0 bases, with 16 bases between them. The CDR3 loop is CASSYLSREGMNTEAFF. The DNA for the CDR3 is TGTGCCAGCAGTTACCTCTCCAGGGAAGGAATGAACACTGAAGCTTTCTTT.